This T cell receptor beta chain was sequenced in a study of beta chain features in type 1 diabetes. Study-level background: Healthy donors and patients had similar age, gender and cell yields. Sorted cells numbering approximately 110,000,000 were examined across all samples.

Trimming stripped 3 bases from V and 0 bases from J, with 9 bases between. The CDR3 sequence is 16 residues long. Germline lookup yields CDR1 LNHNV and CDR2 YYDKDF (reference sequence). Every donor provided one heparinised blood draw, which averaged approximately 120 mL. Sorting gave populations that all exceeded 98% purity. cDNA synthesis used the whole RNA isolate, giving expressed TCRB sequences. Method: immunoSEQ multiplex PCR; TCRdb's copy keeps in-frame clones and lacks some. The table lists just over 450,000 clones, 25% to 35% of them singletons. This clonotype was obtained from a man aged 18 to 29 in good health. The gene calls are TRBV15 and TRBJ2-6; D remains unclear. The sequenced sample consisted of naive CD4+ T cells from blood. The CDR3 DNA reads as TGTGCCACCAGCAGTCTCTTTCTCTCTGGGGCCAACGTCCTGACTTTC. Amino acid sequence: CATSSLFLSGANVLTF.